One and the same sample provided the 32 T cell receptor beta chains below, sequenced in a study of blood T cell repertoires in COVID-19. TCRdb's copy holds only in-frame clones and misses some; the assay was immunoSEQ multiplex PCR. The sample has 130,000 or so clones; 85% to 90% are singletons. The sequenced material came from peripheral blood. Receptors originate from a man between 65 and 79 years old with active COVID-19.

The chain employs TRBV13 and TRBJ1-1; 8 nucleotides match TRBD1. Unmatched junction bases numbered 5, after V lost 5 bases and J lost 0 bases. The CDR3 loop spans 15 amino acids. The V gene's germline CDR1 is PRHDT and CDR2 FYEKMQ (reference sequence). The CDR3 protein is CASSARQGMNTEAFF. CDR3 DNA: TGTGCCAGCAGCGCCCGACAGGGGATGAACACTGAAGCTTTCTTT.

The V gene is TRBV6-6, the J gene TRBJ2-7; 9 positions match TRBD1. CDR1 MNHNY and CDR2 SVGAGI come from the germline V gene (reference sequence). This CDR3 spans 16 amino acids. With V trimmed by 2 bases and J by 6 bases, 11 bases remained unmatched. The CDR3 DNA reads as TGTGCCAGCAGTTACCGAGGACAGGGGATGGTACTCGAGCAGTACTTC. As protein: CASSYRGQGMVLEQYF.

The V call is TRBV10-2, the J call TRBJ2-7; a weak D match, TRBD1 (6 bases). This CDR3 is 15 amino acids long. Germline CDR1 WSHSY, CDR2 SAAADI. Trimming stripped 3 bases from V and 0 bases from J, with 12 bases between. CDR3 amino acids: CASSDRGQLSYEQYF. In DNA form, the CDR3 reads TGCGCCAGCAGTGACCGTGGACAGCTCTCCTACGAGCAGTACTTC.

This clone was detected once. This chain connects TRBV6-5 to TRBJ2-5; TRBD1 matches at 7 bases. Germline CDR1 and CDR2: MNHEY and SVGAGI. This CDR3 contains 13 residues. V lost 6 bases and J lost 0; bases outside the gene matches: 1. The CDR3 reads CASSGTDQETQYF. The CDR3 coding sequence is TGTGCCAGCAGCGGGACAGACCAAGAGACCCAGTACTTC.

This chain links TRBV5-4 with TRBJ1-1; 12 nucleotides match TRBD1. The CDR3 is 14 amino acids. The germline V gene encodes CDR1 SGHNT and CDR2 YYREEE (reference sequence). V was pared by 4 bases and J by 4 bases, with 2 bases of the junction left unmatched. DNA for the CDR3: TGTGCCAGCAGCCAGGGACAGGGGGCCACTGAAGCTTTCTTT. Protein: CASSQGQGATEAFF.

CDR3 DNA: TGTGCCAGCAGCTCGGGACAGGGGATCTCACCCCTCCACTTT. Its translation: CASSSGQGISPLHF. This chain links TRBV7-2 with TRBJ1-6; 10 bases are shared with TRBD1. The CDR3 consists of 14 residues. The germline gives CDR1 SGHTA, CDR2 FQGNSA. J was trimmed by 10 bases and V by 4 bases; bases with no gene match: 4.

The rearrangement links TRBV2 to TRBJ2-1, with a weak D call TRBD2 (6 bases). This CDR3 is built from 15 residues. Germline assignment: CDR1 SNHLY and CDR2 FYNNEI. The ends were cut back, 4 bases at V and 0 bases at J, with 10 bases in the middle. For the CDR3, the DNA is TGTGCCAGCAGTGTGGGGGGTCTCTCCTACAATGAGCAGTTCTTC. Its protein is CASSVGGLSYNEQFF. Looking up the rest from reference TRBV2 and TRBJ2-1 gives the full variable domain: EPEVTQTPSHQVTQMGQEVILRCVPISNHLYFYWYRQILGQKVEFLVSFYNNEISEKSEIFDDQFSVERPDGSNFTLKIRSTKLEDSAMYFCASSVGGLSYNEQFFGPGTRLTVL.

The CDR3 sequence: CASSPGGQGAKEAQHF. The CDR3 bases are TGTGCCAGCTCACCAGGGGGACAGGGGGCAAAGGAAGCCCAGCATTTT. V usage is TRBV18 and J usage is TRBJ1-5; 12 nucleotides match TRBD1. The V segment lost 2 bases and the J segment 11 bases; nucleotides outside the gene matches: 10. This CDR3 is 16 amino acids long. Germline CDR1 reads KGHSH; CDR2 reads LQKENI.

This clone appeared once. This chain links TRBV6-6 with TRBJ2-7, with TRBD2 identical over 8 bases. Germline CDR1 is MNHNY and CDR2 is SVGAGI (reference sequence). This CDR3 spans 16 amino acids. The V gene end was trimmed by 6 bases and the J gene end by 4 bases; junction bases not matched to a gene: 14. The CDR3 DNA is TGTGCCAGCAGCCGGGGGGAGAGCGGGGGCGGGTACGAGCAGTACTTC. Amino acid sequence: CASSRGESGGGYEQYF.

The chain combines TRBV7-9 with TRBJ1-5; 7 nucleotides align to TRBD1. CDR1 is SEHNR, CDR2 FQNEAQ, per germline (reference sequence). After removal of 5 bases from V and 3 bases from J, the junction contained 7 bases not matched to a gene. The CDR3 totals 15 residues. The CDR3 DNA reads TGTGCCAGCAGCCCCGGGGACAGCTTCAATCAGCCCCAGCATTTT. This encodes CASSPGDSFNQPQHF.

CDR3 coding DNA: TGTGCCAGCAGACCGCCCGGGACTAACTATGGCTACACCTTC. This translates into CASRPPGTNYGYTF. The chain links TRBV28 to TRBJ1-2; D not resolved. The CDR3 has 14 residues. Trimming removed 6 bases from V and 0 bases from J, with 11 bases in between. CDR1 and CDR2 from the germline V gene are MDHEN and SYDVKM.

The CDR3 loop is CASSSIELQGEDYGYTF. The DNA for the CDR3 is TGTGCCAGCAGTTCCATCGAGCTCCAGGGGGAGGACTATGGCTACACCTTC. V and J are TRBV28 and TRBJ1-2; 7 nucleotides agree with TRBD1. Germline lookup yields CDR1 MDHEN and CDR2 SYDVKM. The CDR3 length is 17 residues. V was pared by 4 bases and J by 3 bases, with 14 bases of the junction left unmatched.

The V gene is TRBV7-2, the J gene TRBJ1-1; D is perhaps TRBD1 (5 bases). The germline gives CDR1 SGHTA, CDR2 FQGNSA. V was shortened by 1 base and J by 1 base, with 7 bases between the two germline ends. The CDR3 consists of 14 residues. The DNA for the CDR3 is TGTGCCAGCAGCTTAGGGGGGGGGAACACTGAAGCTTTCTTT. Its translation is CASSLGGGNTEAFF. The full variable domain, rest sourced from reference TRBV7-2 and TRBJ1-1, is GAGVSQSPSNKVTEKGKDVELRCDPISGHTALYWYRQSLGQGLEFLIYFQGNSAPDKSGLPSDRFSAERTGGSVSTLTIQRTQQEDSAVYLCASSLGGGNTEAFFGQGTRLTVV.

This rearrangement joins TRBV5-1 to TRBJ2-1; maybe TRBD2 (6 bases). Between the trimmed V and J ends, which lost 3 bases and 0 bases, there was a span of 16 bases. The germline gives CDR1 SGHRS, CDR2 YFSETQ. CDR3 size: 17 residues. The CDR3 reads CASSSTISGHSYNEQFF. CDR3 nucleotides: TGCGCCAGCAGCTCGACTATTAGCGGACACTCCTACAATGAGCAGTTCTTC.

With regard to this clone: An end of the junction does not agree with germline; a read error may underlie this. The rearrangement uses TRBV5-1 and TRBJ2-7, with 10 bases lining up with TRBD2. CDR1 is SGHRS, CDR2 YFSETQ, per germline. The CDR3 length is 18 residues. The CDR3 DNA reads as TGCGCCAGCAGCTCCAGTGGCCTAGCGGGAGACCCGTCCTCCGAGCAGTACTTC. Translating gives CASSSSGLAGDPSSEQYF.

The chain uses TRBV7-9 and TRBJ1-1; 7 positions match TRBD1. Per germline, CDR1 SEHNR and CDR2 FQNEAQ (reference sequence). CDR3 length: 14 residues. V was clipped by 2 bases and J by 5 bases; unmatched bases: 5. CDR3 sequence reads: CASSLPGGSTEAFF. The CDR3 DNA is TGTGCCAGCAGCTTACCAGGGGGATCTACTGAAGCTTTCTTT.

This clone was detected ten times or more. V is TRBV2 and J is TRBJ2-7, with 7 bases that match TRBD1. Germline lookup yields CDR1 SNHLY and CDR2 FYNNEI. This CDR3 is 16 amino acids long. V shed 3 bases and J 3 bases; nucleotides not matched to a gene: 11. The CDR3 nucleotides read TGTGCCAGCAGTGAGATCGCGGCAGGGGGATACTACGAGCAGTACTTC. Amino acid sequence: CASSEIAAGGYYEQYF.

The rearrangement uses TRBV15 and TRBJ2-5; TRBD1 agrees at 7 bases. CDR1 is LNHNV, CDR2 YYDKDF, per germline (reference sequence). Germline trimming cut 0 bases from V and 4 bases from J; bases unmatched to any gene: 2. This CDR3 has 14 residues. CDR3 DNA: TGTGCCACCAGCAGAGATGAGGGGGCAGAGACCCAGTACTTC. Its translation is CATSRDEGAETQYF.

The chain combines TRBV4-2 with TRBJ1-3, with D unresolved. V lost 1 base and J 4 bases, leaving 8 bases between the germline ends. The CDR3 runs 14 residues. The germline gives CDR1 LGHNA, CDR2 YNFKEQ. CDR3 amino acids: CASSQVTAGNTIYF. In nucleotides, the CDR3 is TGTGCCAGCAGCCAAGTAACTGCCGGAAACACCATATATTTT.

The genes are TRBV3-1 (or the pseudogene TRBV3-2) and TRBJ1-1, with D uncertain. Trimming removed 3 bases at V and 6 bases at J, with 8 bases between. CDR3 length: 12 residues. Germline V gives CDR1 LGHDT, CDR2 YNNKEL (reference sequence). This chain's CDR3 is CASSQSGAEAFF. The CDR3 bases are TGTGCCAGCAGCCAGTCGGGTGCTGAAGCTTTCTTT.

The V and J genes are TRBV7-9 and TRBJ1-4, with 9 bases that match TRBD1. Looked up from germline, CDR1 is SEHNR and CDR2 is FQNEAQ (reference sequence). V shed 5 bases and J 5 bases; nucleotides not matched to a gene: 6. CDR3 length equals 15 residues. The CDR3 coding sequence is TGTGCCAGCAGCCCAGGGACAGGGAAGAATGAAAAACTGTTTTTT. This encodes CASSPGTGKNEKLFF.

The CDR3 coding sequence is TGTGCCAGCTCACGAACAGTGAACACTGAAGCTTTCTTT. It specifies CASSRTVNTEAFF. This chain connects TRBV18 to TRBJ1-1; D not certain. V shed 4 bases and J shed 0 bases, with 6 bases lying between them. This CDR3 has 13 residues. Germline values: CDR1 KGHSH, CDR2 LQKENI.

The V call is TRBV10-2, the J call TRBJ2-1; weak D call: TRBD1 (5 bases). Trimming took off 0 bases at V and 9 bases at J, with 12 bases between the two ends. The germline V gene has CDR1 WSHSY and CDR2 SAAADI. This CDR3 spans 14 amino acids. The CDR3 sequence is CASSESARVSEQFF. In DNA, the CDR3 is TGCGCCAGCAGTGAGTCGGCCAGGGTGAGTGAGCAGTTCTTC.

CDR3 DNA: TGTGCCAGTTCTGGACAGCACCAAGAGACCCAGTACTTC. Protein product: CASSGQHQETQYF. V is TRBV19 and J is TRBJ2-5, with a weak D call TRBD1 (6 bases). The CDR3 sequence is 13 residues long. CDR1 is LNHDA, CDR2 SQIVND, per germline (reference sequence). V shed 8 bases and J shed 0 bases, with 10 bases lying between them.

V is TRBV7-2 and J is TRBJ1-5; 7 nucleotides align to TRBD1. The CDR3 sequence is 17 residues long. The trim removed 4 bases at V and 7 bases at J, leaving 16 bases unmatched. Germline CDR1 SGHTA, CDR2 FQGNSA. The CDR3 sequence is CASSSHYGDSTGQPQHF. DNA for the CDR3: TGTGCCAGCAGCTCTCACTACGGGGACAGCACAGGGCAGCCCCAGCATTTT.

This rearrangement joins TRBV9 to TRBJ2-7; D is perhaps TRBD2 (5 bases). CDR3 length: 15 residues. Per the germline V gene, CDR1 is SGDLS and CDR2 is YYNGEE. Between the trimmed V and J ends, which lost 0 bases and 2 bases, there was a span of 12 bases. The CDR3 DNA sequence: TGTGCCAGCAGCGTAGGGACGTCAGCGGCCTACGAGCAGTACTTC. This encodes CASSVGTSAAYEQYF.

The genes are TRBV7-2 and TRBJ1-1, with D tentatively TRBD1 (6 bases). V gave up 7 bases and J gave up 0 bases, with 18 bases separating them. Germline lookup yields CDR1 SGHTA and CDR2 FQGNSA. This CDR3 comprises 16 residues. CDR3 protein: CASTSTGTQMNTEAFF. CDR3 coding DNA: TGTGCCAGCACCTCAACCGGGACACAGATGAACACTGAAGCTTTCTTT.

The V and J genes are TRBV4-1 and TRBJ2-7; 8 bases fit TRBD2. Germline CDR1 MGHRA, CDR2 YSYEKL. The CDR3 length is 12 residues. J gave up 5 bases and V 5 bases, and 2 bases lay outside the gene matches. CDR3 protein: CASSFGGDEQYF. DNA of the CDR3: TGCGCCAGCAGCTTCGGGGGGGACGAGCAGTACTTC.

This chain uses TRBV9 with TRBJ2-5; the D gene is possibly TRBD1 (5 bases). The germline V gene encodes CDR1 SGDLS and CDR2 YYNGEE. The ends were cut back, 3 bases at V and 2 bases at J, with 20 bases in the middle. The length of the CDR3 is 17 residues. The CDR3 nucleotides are TGTGCCAGCAGCGCTGGGGCTATTGGGCCTTTACAAGAGACCCAGTACTTC. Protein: CASSAGAIGPLQETQYF.

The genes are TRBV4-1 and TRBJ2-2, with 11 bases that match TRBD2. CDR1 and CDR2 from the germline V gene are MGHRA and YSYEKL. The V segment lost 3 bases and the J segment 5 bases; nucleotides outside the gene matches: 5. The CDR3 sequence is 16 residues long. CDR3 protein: CASSQLAGGGTGELFF. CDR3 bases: TGCGCCAGCAGCCAGCTAGCGGGAGGCGGGACCGGGGAGCTGTTTTTT.

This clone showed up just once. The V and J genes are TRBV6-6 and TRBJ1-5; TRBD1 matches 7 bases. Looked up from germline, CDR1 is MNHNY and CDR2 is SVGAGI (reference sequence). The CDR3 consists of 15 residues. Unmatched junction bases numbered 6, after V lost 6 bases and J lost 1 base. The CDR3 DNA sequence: TGTGCCAGCAGACGACAGGGCGGCAGCAATCAGCCCCAGCATTTT. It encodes CASRRQGGSNQPQHF.

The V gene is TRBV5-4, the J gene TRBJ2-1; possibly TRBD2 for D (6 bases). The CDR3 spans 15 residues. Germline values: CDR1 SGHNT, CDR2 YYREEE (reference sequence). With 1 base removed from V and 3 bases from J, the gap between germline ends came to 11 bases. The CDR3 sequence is CASSLRENGYNEQFF. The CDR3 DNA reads TGTGCCAGCAGCTTGCGGGAGAACGGCTACAATGAGCAGTTCTTC.